This is a list of T cell receptor beta chains from one sample in a study of tumor and adjacent non-tumor tissue in lung cancer. Each CDR3 protein gets one entry after TCRdb re-called the multiplex PCR reads with MiXCR. The sample lists roughly 67,000 distinct CDR3 sequences, 75% to 85% occurring once. Input material: distant non-tumor lung tissue. The source is a man in his sixties with non-small cell lung cancer. Both conserved end residues are part of each CDR3. D genes are given only for firm matches. The size field is filled for only some rows; it gives once, few, many or a size class.

J gene,clone size,V gene,D gene,CDR3 protein,CDR3 DNA
TRBJ2-3,.,TRBV11-3,.,CARSSGLAHNIDTQYF,TGTGCCAGAAGCTCCGGGCTAGCACATAACATAGATACGCAGTATTTT
TRBJ2-7,many,TRBV28,TRBD2,CASRTSGRTYEQYF,TGTGCCAGCCGTACTAGCGGGAGAACTTACGAGCAGTACTTC
TRBJ2-6,.,TRBV29-1,.,CSVRASSSGANAPTF,TGCAGCGTGAGGGCTTCTAGTTCGGGGGCCAACGCCCCGACTTTC
TRBJ2-1,once,TRBV6-6,TRBD1,CASRGQGACNEQFF,TGTGCCAGCAGAGGACAGGGAGCATGCAATGAGCAGTTCTTC
TRBJ1-1,once,TRBV11-1,.,CASGLGSGLLGAFF,TGTGCCAGCGGCTTGGGATCAGGCTTGCTTGGAGCTTTCTTT
TRBJ2-1,few,TRBV28,TRBD2,CASSYLAGGPINEQFF,TGTGCCAGCAGTTATCTAGCGGGAGGGCCGATAAATGAGCAGTTCTTC
TRBJ2-1,.,TRBV29-1,TRBD1,CSADTTGGFYNEQFF,TGCAGCGCAGACACGACAGGGGGTTTCTACAATGAGCAGTTCTTC
TRBJ2-5,.,TRBV29-1,TRBD2,CSWARTSTRETQYF,TGCAGCTGGGCTCGGACTAGCACTAGGGAGACCCAGTACTTC
TRBJ1-6,.,TRBV5-6,.,CASSLRQGNGSPFHF,TGTGCCAGTAGTTTGAGGCAGGGGAATGGATCACCCTTCCACTTT
TRBJ2-7,.,TRBV29-1,.,CSVEDRERGSCKQYF,TGCAGCGTTGAAGATCGGGAAAGGGGCTCCTGCAAGCAGTACTTT
TRBJ1-1,.,TRBV5-4,.,CTTSPFVLDTEAFF,TGTACCACCAGTCCCTTTGTGTTGGACACTGAAGCTTTCTTT
TRBJ2-7,.,TRBV12-5,.,CASGLDTLLEQYF,TGTGCTAGTGGTTTGGACACCTTATTGGAGCAGTACTTC
TRBJ1-4,.,TRBV2,.,CARVPDWAGEKLFF,TGTGCCAGAGTCCCGGACTGGGCTGGCGAAAAACTGTTTTTT
TRBJ1-1,many,TRBV7-2,.,CASSLSWTEEAFF,TGTGCCAGCAGCCTAAGTTGGACAGAGGAAGCTTTCTTT
TRBJ1-2,.,TRBV29-1,TRBD1,CNVEGDRGPTNYGYTF,TGCAACGTTGAGGGTGACAGGGGCCCTACAAACTATGGCTACACCTTC
TRBJ2-5,.,TRBV29-1,.,CHVEEGWADRETQYF,TGCCACGTTGAAGAAGGTTGGGCAGATCGGGAGACCCAGTACTTC
TRBJ2-2,.,TRBV5-6,TRBD2,CASSLVLRTSGTGELFF,TGTGCCAGCAGCTTGGTACTAAGAACTAGCGGGACCGGGGAACTGTTTTTT
TRBJ1-5,.,TRBV20-1,.,CRARASDRPSQPQHF,TGCAGAGCTAGAGCCTCAGACAGGCCGAGTCAGCCCCAGCATTTT
TRBJ1-5,.,TRBV6-1,.,CVSNDKGPYNHSNQPQHF,TGCGTCAGCAACGACAAAGGACCTTATAATCATAGCAATCAGCCCCAGCATTTT
TRBJ2-3,.,TRBV5-4,TRBD2,CAISPIERETGDTLYF,TGTGCCATCAGCCCTATCGAGCGGGAGACGGGAGATACGCTGTATTTT
TRBJ2-1,few,TRBV20-1,TRBD2,CSASRTRGFFSEQFF,TGCAGTGCTAGTAGGACTAGAGGCTTTTTCTCCGAGCAGTTCTTC
TRBJ2-3,.,TRBV7-3,.,CASSLWGPPADTQYF,TGTGCCAGCAGCTTATGGGGTCCGCCGGCAGATACGCAGTATTTT
TRBJ2-7,.,TRBV6-2/TRBV6-3,.,CASGSGVHERYF,TGTGCCAGTGGTTCGGGAGTCCACGAGCGGTACTTC
TRBJ2-6,once,TRBV28,.,CAGGTGFLGSNVLTF,TGTGCCGGCGGGACGGGGTTCCTCGGGTCCAACGTCCTGACTTTC
TRBJ2-7,.,TRBV4-2,TRBD2,CTSSQDGTSGGRYF,TGTACTAGCAGCCAAGACGGGACTAGCGGGGGTAGGTACTTC
TRBJ1-3,.,TRBV6-6,.,CVIRQVDSGNTIYF,TGTGTCATCAGACAGGTAGACTCTGGAAACACCATATATTTT
TRBJ1-1,.,TRBV6-5,.,CDSSYGGQVSTESFF,TGTGACAGCAGTTACGGTGGTCAGGTGTCCACTGAATCTTTCTTT
TRBJ2-7,.,TRBV10-2,.,CASCGGSGNDQYF,TGCGCCAGCTGTGGCGGCAGTGGCAACGATCAGTACTTC
TRBJ2-2,.,TRBV6-5,.,CASNYSRMSGELFF,TGTGCCAGCAATTACTCTAGGATGTCCGGGGAGCTGTTTTTT
TRBJ2-5,.,TRBV29-1,TRBD1,CNAIGQGRIGEIQYF,TGCAACGCCATCGGACAGGGGCGCATAGGAGAGATCCAGTACTTC
TRBJ1-1,once,TRBV29-1,.,CGFAYGGWGTEAFF,TGCGGCTTTGCTTATGGGGGTTGGGGCACTGAAGCTTTCTTT
TRBJ2-1,.,TRBV5-4,.,CASSLVLGGGYDNEQFF,TGTGCCAGCAGCTTAGTCCTTGGGGGCGGCTACGACAATGAGCAGTTCTTC
TRBJ1-1,.,TRBV12-3/TRBV12-4,.,CASSLQGRTEPIF,TGTGCCAGCAGTTTACAGGGTCGGACTGAACCTATCTTT
TRBJ2-1,.,TRBV6-6,.,CASSPSRGPPTYNEQFF,TGCGCCAGCAGCCCATCTCGGGGACCGCCAACCTACAATGAGCAGTTCTTC
TRBJ2-1,.,TRBV20-1,.,CSARLARGLSNEQFF,TGCAGTGCTAGATTGGCCCGGGGACTCTCAAATGAGCAGTTCTTC
TRBJ2-3,.,TRBV28,.,CTSRLWGRGDTQYF,TGTACCAGCAGATTATGGGGGAGAGGGGATACGCAGTATTTT
TRBJ2-7,.,TRBV4-2,.,CAGNQEGAGGGDKQYF,TGTGCCGGCAACCAAGAAGGTGCAGGCGGCGGTGACAAGCAGTACTTC
TRBJ1-1,.,TRBV29-1,.,CSASAGGVTETFF,TGCAGCGCCTCGGCGGGGGGTGTCACTGAAACTTTCTTT
TRBJ2-2,.,TRBV4-1,.,CASSQDRGGIRVPFF,TGCGCCAGCAGCCAAGATCGGGGCGGGATAAGGGTGCCGTTTTTT
TRBJ2-7,.,TRBV6-5,TRBD2,CANTYSRRETDEQYF,TGTGCCAACACTTACTCGAGGCGGGAGACGGACGAGCAGTACTTC
TRBJ2-3,.,TRBV19,.,CASEGYSDGNTDTQYF,TGTGCCAGTGAAGGGTACAGCGACGGAAATACAGATACGCAGTATTTT
TRBJ2-1,.,TRBV25-1,.,CVSSLDQYNEQFF,TGTGTCAGCAGCCTGGACCAGTACAATGAGCAGTTCTTC
TRBJ2-7,.,TRBV4-1,.,CASSQGHGDTYGQYF,TGCGCCAGTAGCCAAGGCCACGGGGACACCTACGGGCAGTACTTC
TRBJ2-5,many,TRBV6-1,TRBD2,CAVSGRPAQETQYF,TGTGCCGTTAGCGGGAGACCGGCACAAGAGACCCAGTACTTC
TRBJ2-7,few,TRBV28,.,CASSQLFSSYERYF,TGTGCCAGCAGTCAGTTATTTAGCTCCTACGAGCGGTACTTC
TRBJ2-5,once,TRBV12-3/TRBV12-4,.,CASSLDGAGETQCF,TGTGCCAGCAGCTTAGACGGGGCTGGGGAGACCCAGTGCTTC
TRBJ2-1,medium-sized,TRBV11-3,.,CASSLGQTYNEQFF,TGTGCCAGCAGCTTAGGGCAGACCTACAATGAGCAGTTCTTC
TRBJ2-6,.,TRBV7-8,TRBD1,CASSSRQGPANVLMF,TGTGCCAGCAGCTCAAGACAGGGACCGGCCAACGTCCTGATGTTC
TRBJ1-5,many,TRBV6-1,.,CASSPGHYDSNQPQHF,TGTGCCAGCAGCCCTGGACACTATGATAGCAATCAGCCCCAGCATTTT
TRBJ2-7,once,TRBV4-1,TRBD2,CTSSPLLAGGPGEQYF,TGCACAAGCAGCCCTCTACTAGCGGGAGGGCCCGGGGAGCAGTACTTC
TRBJ1-2,.,TRBV20-1,TRBD1,CNARDDWLTGVYGYTF,TGCAATGCTAGAGATGATTGGCTGACAGGGGTGTATGGCTACACCTTC
TRBJ1-2,.,TRBV28,.,CDSSLATGTYGYTF,TGTGACAGCAGTTTAGCGACTGGAACCTATGGCTACACCTTC
TRBJ2-3,many,TRBV10-3,TRBD2,CATLPGRSGASTDTQYF,TGTGCCACCCTCCCCGGAAGGAGCGGGGCTAGCACAGATACGCAGTATTTT
TRBJ2-1,.,TRBV14,TRBD2,CASSQESLAGSYDQFF,TGTGCCAGCAGTCAAGAATCCCTAGCGGGTTCGTATGATCAGTTCTTC
TRBJ2-1,.,TRBV29-1,TRBD2,CSVGLAGLYKEQFF,TGCAGCGTTGGACTAGCGGGCCTCTACAAAGAGCAGTTCTTC
TRBJ2-6,.,TRBV6-1,.,CASSEGRGGILTF,TGTGCCAGCAGTGAAGGTAGGGGTGGCATCCTGACTTTC
TRBJ2-7,.,TRBV29-1,.,CSVVRDSSYERYF,TGTAGTGTTGTGCGGGACAGTTCCTACGAGCGGTACTTC
TRBJ2-7,.,TRBV6-1,.,CPSSEVAEDYEQYF,TGTCCCAGCAGTGAGGTGGCGGAAGACTACGAGCAGTACTTC
TRBJ2-6,.,TRBV11-2,.,CASSSLPETVSGGANVLTF,TGTGCCAGTAGCTCCCTTCCGGAGACCGTCTCAGGAGGGGCCAACGTCCTGACTTTC